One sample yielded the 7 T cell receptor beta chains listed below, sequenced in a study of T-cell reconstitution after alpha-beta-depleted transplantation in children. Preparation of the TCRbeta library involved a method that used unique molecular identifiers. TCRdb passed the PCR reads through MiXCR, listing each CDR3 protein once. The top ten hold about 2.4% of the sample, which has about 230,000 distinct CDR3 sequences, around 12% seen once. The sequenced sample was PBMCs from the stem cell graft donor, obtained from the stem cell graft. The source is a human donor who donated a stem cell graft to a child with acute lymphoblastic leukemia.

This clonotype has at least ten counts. The chain's CDR3 is CASSWKTVPSYEQYF. CDR3 in DNA: TGCGCCAGCAGCTGGAAGACAGTTCCCTCCTACGAGCAGTACTTC. The rearrangement uses TRBV5-1 and TRBJ2-7; D might be TRBD1 (5 bases). Germline values: CDR1 SGHRS, CDR2 YFSETQ. The CDR3 consists of 15 residues. Trimming removed 3 bases at V and 0 bases at J, with 13 bases between.

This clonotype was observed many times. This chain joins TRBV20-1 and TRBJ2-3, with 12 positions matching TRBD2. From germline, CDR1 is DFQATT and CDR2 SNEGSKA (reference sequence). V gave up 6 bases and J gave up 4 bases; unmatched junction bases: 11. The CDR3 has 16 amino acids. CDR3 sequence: CSAPTWTSGDADTQYF. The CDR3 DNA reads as TGCAGTGCCCCCACCTGGACTAGCGGGGACGCAGATACGCAGTATTTT.

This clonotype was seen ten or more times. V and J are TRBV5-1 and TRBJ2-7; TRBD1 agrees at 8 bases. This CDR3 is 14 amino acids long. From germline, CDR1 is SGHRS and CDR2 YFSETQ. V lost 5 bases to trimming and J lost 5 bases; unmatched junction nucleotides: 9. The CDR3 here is CASRAGTGFDEQYF. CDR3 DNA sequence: TGCGCCAGCAGGGCCGGGACAGGCTTCGACGAGCAGTACTTC.

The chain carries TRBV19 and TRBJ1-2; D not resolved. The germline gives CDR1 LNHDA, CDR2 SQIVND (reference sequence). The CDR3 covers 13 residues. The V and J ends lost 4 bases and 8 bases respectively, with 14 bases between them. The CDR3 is CASSSREARGYTF. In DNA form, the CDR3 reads TGTGCCAGTAGTAGCCGGGAGGCGAGGGGCTACACCTTC.

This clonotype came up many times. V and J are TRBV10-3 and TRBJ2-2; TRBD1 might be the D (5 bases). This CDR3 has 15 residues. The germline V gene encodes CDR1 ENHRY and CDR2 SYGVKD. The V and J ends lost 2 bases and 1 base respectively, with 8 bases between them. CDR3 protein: CAISEPGQNTGELFF. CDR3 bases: TGTGCCATCAGTGAGCCCGGACAGAACACCGGGGAGCTGTTTTTT.

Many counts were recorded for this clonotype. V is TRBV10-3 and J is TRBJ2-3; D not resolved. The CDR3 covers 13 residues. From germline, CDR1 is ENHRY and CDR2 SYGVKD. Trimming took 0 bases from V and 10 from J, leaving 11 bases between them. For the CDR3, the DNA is TGTGCCATCAGTGAGTCGAATGGACCGGCGCAGTATTTT. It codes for CAISESNGPAQYF.

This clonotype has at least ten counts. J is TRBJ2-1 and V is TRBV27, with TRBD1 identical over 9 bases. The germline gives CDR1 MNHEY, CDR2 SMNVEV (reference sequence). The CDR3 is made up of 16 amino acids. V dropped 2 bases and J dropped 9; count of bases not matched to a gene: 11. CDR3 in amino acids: CASSLILGQGLGEQFF. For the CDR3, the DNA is TGTGCCAGCAGTTTAATCTTAGGACAGGGGTTAGGTGAGCAGTTCTTC.